The sequence of this T cell receptor (beta chain) was determined in a study of shared clonotypes between healthy human individuals. General study results and limits: Relative to their counterparts shared across all four donors, non-shared clonotypes exhibited diminished generation probabilities.

The deep-level immunoSEQ assay was used. TCRdb keeps only in-frame clones here, not all; method: immunoSEQ multiplex PCR. The sample lists roughly 2,000,000 clones; around 93% were seen once. This CDR3 region has 13 residues. Germline-derived CDR1 and CDR2 are LNHDA and SQIVND (reference sequence). Between the trimmed V and J ends, which lost 1 base and 5 bases, there was a span of 8 bases. Points on this clone: Its antigen is not known.

In the naive CD8 group, cells lacked CD45RO and were positively selected for CCR7, so terminally differentiated effector memory CD45RA+ cells were left out. The specimen sequenced was naive CD8+ T cells from PBMCs. This chain joins TRBV19 and TRBJ2-5, with a weak D call TRBD1 (5 bases). The sequence was obtained from a man aged 18 to 35 in good health. Some clones in this sample may be carry-over from other donors' samples. CDR3 sequence (DNA): TGTGCCAGTAGTATAGCACAGGCTGAGACCCAGTACTTC. As protein: CASSIAQAETQYF.